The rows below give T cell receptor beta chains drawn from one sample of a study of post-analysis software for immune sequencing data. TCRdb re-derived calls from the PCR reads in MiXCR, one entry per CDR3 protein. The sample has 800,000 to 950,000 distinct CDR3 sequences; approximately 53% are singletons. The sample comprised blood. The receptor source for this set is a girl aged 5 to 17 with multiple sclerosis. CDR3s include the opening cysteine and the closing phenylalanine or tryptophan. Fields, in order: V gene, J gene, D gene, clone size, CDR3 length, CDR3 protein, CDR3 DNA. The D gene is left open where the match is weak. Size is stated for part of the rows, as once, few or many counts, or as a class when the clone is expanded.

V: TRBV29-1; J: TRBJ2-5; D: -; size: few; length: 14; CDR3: CSVEHRATVWTQYF; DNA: TGCAGCGTTGAGCACCGGGCCACGGTTTGGACCCAGTACTTC
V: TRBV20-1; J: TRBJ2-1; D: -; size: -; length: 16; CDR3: CSAPTGWDSSYNEQFF; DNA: TGCAGTGCTCCCACGGGCTGGGACTCGTCCTACAATGAGCAGTTCTTC
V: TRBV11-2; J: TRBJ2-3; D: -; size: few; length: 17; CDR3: CASSLLWTVPSTDTQYF; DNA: TGTGCCAGCAGCTTACTCTGGACAGTTCCTAGCACAGATACGCAGTATTTT
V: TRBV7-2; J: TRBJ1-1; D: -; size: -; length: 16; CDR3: CASSLFQGGSGTEAFF; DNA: TGTGCCAGCAGCTTATTCCAGGGAGGATCTGGCACTGAAGCTTTCTTT
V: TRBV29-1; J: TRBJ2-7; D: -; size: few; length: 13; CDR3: CSVRAMSSYEQYF; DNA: TGCAGCGTTCGGGCAATGAGCTCCTACGAGCAGTACTTC
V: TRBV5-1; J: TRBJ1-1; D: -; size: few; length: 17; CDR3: CASSWVGGAGIYTEAFF; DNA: TGCGCCAGCAGTTGGGTTGGCGGGGCAGGGATCTACACTGAAGCTTTCTTT
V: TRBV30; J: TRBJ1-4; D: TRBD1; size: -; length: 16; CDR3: CAWSLTGGATNEKLFF; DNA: TGTGCCTGGAGTCTGACAGGGGGAGCAACTAATGAAAAACTGTTTTTT
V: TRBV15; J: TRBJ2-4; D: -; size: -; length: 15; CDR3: CATSRGGQGKNIQYF; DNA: TGTGCCACCAGCAGAGGAGGTCAGGGCAAAAACATTCAGTACTTC
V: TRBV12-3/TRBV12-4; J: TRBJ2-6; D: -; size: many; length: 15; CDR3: CASSPSRAGANVLTF; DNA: TGTGCCAGCAGCCCCTCTAGGGCTGGGGCCAACGTCCTGACTTTC
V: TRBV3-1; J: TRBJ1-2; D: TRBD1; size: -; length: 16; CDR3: CASSQPPGQGTYGYTF; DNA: TGTGCCAGCAGCCAGCCCCCGGGACAGGGGACCTATGGCTACACCTTC
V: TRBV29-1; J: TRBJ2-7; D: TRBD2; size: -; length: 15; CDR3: CSVERVSGTNYEQYF; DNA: TGCAGCGTTGAACGGGTTAGCGGGACGAACTACGAGCAGTACTTC
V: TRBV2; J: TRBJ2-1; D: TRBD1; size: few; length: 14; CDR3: CASRLIQGASEQFF; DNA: TGTGCCAGCAGATTAATACAGGGGGCGAGTGAGCAGTTCTTC
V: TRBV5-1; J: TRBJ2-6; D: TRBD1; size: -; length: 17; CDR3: CASSSGQGSSGANVLTF; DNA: TGCGCCAGCAGCTCGGGACAGGGGTCCTCTGGGGCCAACGTCCTGACTTTC
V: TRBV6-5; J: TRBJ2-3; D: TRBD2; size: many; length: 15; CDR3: CAREAGGHGTDTQYF; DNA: TGTGCCAGGGAAGCGGGAGGGCACGGCACAGATACGCAGTATTTT
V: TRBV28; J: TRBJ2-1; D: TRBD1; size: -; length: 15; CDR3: CASSRDRGHSNEQFF; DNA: TGTGCCAGCAGTCGGGACAGGGGGCATTCCAATGAGCAGTTCTTC
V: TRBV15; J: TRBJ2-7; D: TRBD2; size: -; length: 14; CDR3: CATSRSSGSYEQYF; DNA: TGTGCCACCAGCAGGTCTAGCGGCTCCTACGAGCAGTACTTC
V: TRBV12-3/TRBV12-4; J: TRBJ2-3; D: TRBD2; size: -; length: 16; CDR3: CASSSLAGRGRDTQYF; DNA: TGTGCCAGCAGTTCCCTAGCGGGAAGGGGTCGTGATACGCAGTATTTT
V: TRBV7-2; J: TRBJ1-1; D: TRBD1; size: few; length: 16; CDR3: CASSSTGTGVNTEAFF; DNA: TGTGCCAGCAGCTCAACCGGGACAGGGGTGAACACTGAAGCTTTCTTT
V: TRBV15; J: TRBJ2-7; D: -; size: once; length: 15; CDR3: CATSRAQGSSYEQYF; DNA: TGTGCCACCAGCAGAGCCCAGGGGTCCTCCTACGAGCAGTACTTC
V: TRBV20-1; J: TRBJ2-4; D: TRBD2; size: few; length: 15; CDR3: CSARDLQAGDNEQYF; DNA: TGCAGTGCTAGAGATCTCCAAGCGGGAGACAATGAGCAGTACTTC
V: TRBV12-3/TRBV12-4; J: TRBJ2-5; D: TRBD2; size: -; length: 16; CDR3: CASSHLGTSGWETQYF; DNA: TGTGCCAGCAGCCACCTAGGGACTAGCGGGTGGGAGACCCAGTACTTC